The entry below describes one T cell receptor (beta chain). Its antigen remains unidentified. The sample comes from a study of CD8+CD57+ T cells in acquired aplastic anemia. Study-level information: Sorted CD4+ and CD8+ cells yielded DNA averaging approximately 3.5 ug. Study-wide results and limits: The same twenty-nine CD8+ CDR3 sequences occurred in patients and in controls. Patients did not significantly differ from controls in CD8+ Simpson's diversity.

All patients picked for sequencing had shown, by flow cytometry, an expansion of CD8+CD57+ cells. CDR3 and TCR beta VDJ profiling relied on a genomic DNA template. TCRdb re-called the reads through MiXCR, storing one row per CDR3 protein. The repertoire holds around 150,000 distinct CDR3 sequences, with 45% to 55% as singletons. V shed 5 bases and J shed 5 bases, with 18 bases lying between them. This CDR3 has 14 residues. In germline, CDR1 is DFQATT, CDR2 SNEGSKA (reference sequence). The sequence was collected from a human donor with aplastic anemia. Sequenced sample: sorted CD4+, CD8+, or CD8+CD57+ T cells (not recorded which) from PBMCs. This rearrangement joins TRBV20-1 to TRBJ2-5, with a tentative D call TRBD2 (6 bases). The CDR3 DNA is TGCAGTGCTCCAGTCCCTAGCGAGTGGGAGACCCAGTACTTC. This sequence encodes CSAPVPSEWETQYF.